This T cell receptor (beta chain) was sequenced during a study of control samples from healthy donors and cancer patients. Sequenced by immunoSEQ multiplex PCR; TCRdb stores in-frame clones only, minus some. The sample yields about 160,000 clones, over 95% seen once. V gave up 3 bases and J gave up 4 bases, with 18 bases separating them. Germline V lookup: CDR1 SNHLY, CDR2 FYNNEI. The CDR3 loop spans 16 amino acids. Specimen: blood. The TCR sequence derives from a woman aged 25 to 39 in good health. The rearrangement links TRBV2 to TRBJ1-1; D gene uncertain. The CDR3 region is CASSDYTSISATEAFF. The CDR3 DNA follows: TGTGCCAGCAGTGATTACACTAGTATTTCGGCCACTGAAGCTTTCTTT.